These T cell receptor beta chains were read from a single sample in a study of human T cells and chemical hapten exposure. TCRdb recomputed calls from the RACE reads with MiXCR, one row per CDR3 protein. The sample includes roughly 120,000 distinct CDR3 sequences, about 12% seen only once; the top ten take 1.1% to 1.5%. The starting material was whole blood, obtained in connection with sensitization to the hapten diphenylcyclopropenone (DPC). The receptors stem from a woman aged 45 to 65 with alopecia areata. Some clones in this sample may be carry-over from other donors' samples. Each CDR3 is given with its conserved first and last residue.

TRBJ1-5,TRBV6-2/TRBV6-3,CASSWDSPYQPQHF
TRBJ1-4,TRBV11-2,CASTQRATNEKLFF
TRBJ2-2,TRBV28,CASSLAGRETGELFF
TRBJ2-6,TRBV11-3,CASSFGGQGGSGANVLTF
TRBJ2-3,TRBV11-3,CASSQPGLDTQYF
TRBJ2-7,TRBV6-5,CASSYSTRYEQYF
TRBJ1-6,TRBV4-3,CASSQEEWDRMEGTYNSPLHF
TRBJ1-1,TRBV7-9,CASSSAVAGLMNTEAFF
TRBJ2-2,TRBV12-3/TRBV12-4,CASSLSQYTGELFF
TRBJ2-7,TRBV12-3/TRBV12-4,CASTLRGTSYEQYF
TRBJ1-5,TRBV2,CASSEHQGFQPQHF
TRBJ2-5,TRBV7-2,CASSFRIETQYF
TRBJ1-2,TRBV4-1,CASSQDRRASGYGYTF
TRBJ2-3,TRBV27,CASSLFAGRDTQYF
TRBJ1-3,TRBV29-1,CSVVLGTFGNTIYF
TRBJ2-3,TRBV4-3,CASSQIAGATDTQYF
TRBJ2-2,TRBV11-2,CASSTQGASGELFF
TRBJ1-4,TRBV5-1,CASRRDSVATNEKLFF
TRBJ2-5,TRBV6-1,CASSLSPGETQYF
TRBJ2-2,TRBV12-3/TRBV12-4,CASSYHGELFF
TRBJ2-5,TRBV28,CASQITVSGIETQYF
TRBJ1-5,TRBV7-9,CASSLTAGNQPQHF
TRBJ2-1,TRBV3-1,CASSQAAAGGVDEQFF
TRBJ1-2,TRBV18,CASSPERTGDGYTF
TRBJ2-3,TRBV5-1,CASSLRTGKETDTQYF
TRBJ1-5,TRBV6-1,CASSSSAQPQHF
TRBJ2-6,TRBV25-1,CATTDSGANVLTF
TRBJ1-1,TRBV6-2/TRBV6-3,CASRDPGQGGGTEAFF
TRBJ1-3,TRBV6-6,CASSSRVSGNTIYF
TRBJ2-1,TRBV11-2,CASSLVIAGRYNEQFF
TRBJ1-2,TRBV18,CASSPPTGTYGYTF
TRBJ2-2,TRBV7-2,CASSLAMDAGELFF
TRBJ2-6,TRBV27,CASSDPGQAVSGANVLTF
TRBJ2-7,TRBV5-1,CASSSGEYEQYF
TRBJ2-2,TRBV4-1,CASSQPLQGLGTGELFF
TRBJ1-5,TRBV7-9,CASSHGSNQPQHF
TRBJ1-6,TRBV6-1,CASSELTAYSPLHF
TRBJ2-6,TRBV12-3/TRBV12-4,CASSYSRHTGANVLTF
TRBJ1-4,TRBV6-5,CASRRDTVNEKLFF
TRBJ1-2,TRBV10-3,CAISLQGNYGYTF
TRBJ2-5,TRBV29-1,CSVEDTQGFRETQYF
TRBJ1-4,TRBV7-2,CASSSYGSATNEKLFF
TRBJ1-5,TRBV11-2,CASSSDGQGHSNQPQHF
TRBJ2-1,TRBV27,CASSSSGSSQFF
TRBJ1-1,TRBV13,CASSFVRGVSKNTEAFF
TRBJ2-3,TRBV7-2,CASSLGAQTDTQYF
TRBJ2-7,TRBV6-2/TRBV6-3,CASSRLAGVSHEQYF